The rows below give T cell receptor beta chains drawn from one sample of a study of blood T cell repertoires in COVID-19. Libraries were prepared by immunoSEQ multiplex PCR; TCRdb keeps only in-frame clonotypes and omits some of them. The sample shows roughly 190,000 clones, 75% to 95% of them seen only once. Sequencing was done on a sample of peripheral blood. These receptors all stem from a man aged 45-60 years with acute or convalescent COVID-19. Each CDR3 is given with its conserved first and last residue. A D gene is named only where the DNA matches it firmly. Clone size appears in some rows only: once, few, many, or a class for an expanded clone.

j_gene	abundance	d_gene	v_gene	CDR3nt	CDR3aa
TRBJ1-6	-	-	TRBV30	TGTGCCTGGAGAGTGAGGACAGATTCACCCCTCCACTTT	CAWRVRTDSPLHF
TRBJ2-1	-	TRBD2	TRBV5-1	TGCGCCAGCAGCTTCCCGGGAGGACCCTACAATGAGCAGTTCTTC	CASSFPGGPYNEQFF
TRBJ1-2	-	TRBD1	TRBV7-9	TGTGCCAGCAGCGAAATACCGACAGGGACTAACTATGGCTACACCTTC	CASSEIPTGTNYGYTF
TRBJ1-6	-	-	TRBV10-1	TGCGCCAGCAGTGCCCCGGGACTCGATAATTCACCCCTCCACTTT	CASSAPGLDNSPLHF
TRBJ1-1	-	TRBD1	TRBV19	TGTGCCAGTAGAACAGGGGGCTGGGACACTGAAGCTTTCTTT	CASRTGGWDTEAFF
TRBJ1-5	-	-	TRBV7-8	TGTGCCAGCAGCTTAGCGCTCGGGAGGACAAATCAGCCCCAGCATTTT	CASSLALGRTNQPQHF
TRBJ2-7	-	TRBD2	TRBV11-2	TGTGCCAGCACCCCCGGGAGGGCCTCAAGCTCCTACGAGCAGTACTTC	CASTPGRASSSYEQYF
TRBJ1-1	-	-	TRBV28	TGTGCCAGCAGTTTGGCGGGCCAAACTTTCTTT	CASSLAGQTFF
TRBJ2-7	-	TRBD2	TRBV11-2	TGTGCCAGCAGCCGGCTGGGAGGGCCCTCGACCTACGAGCAGTACTTC	CASSRLGGPSTYEQYF
TRBJ1-2	-	TRBD1	TRBV24-1	TGTGCCACCAGTGACCCGAAGACAGGGAGGTATGGCTACACCTTC	CATSDPKTGRYGYTF
TRBJ2-1	-	TRBD2	TRBV5-1	TGCGCCAGCAGCTACAGGGGACTAGCGGAGGTGAATGAGCAGTTCTTC	CASSYRGLAEVNEQFF
TRBJ1-6	-	-	TRBV4-1	TGCGCCAGCAGCCAAGAACAGAGCTCCTATAATTCACCCCTCCACTTT	CASSQEQSSYNSPLHF
TRBJ1-4	-	TRBD1	TRBV6-5	TGTGCCAGCAGCCCAACAGGGGCGACTAATGAAAAACTGTTTTTT	CASSPTGATNEKLFF
TRBJ1-5	few	-	TRBV24-1	TGTGCCGCCGGACAGCTCAATCAGCCCCAGCATTTT	CAAGQLNQPQHF
TRBJ2-7	-	TRBD1	TRBV6-5	TGTGCCAGCACCAGAAACAGGGGTTACGAGCAGTACTTC	CASTRNRGYEQYF
TRBJ2-7	-	TRBD1	TRBV27	TGTGCCAGCAGTCCCGGGACAGCTTACGAGCAGTACTTC	CASSPGTAYEQYF
TRBJ1-2	once	-	TRBV2	TGTGCCAGCAGTGATATGAGGGTGAGAGACTATGGCTACACCTTC	CASSDMRVRDYGYTF
TRBJ2-5	-	TRBD2	TRBV27	TGTGCCAGCAGTCGTGCGGGAGCTCGCCAAGAGACCCAGTACTTC	CASSRAGARQETQYF
TRBJ2-2	-	TRBD2	TRBV9	TGTGCCAGCAGCGTAGTCGCTAGCGGGAGAACGAACACCGGGGAGCTGTTTTTT	CASSVVASGRTNTGELFF
TRBJ2-1	once	-	TRBV19	TGTGCCAGTAGTGCCCAGCGGCTTGATCCTGAGCAGTTCTTC	CASSAQRLDPEQFF
TRBJ2-3	-	-	TRBV6-5	TGTGCCAGCAGTTACTCGTGGAGGGATACGCAGTATTTT	CASSYSWRDTQYF
TRBJ2-7	-	-	TRBV6-2/TRBV6-3	TGTGCCAGCAGTTACGGAGACAGCAGGCGCGAGCAGTACTTC	CASSYGDSRREQYF
TRBJ2-1	-	-	TRBV10-3	TGTGCCATCACCCCGGACAGCGTCGATGAGCAGTTCTTC	CAITPDSVDEQFF
TRBJ1-1	-	-	TRBV7-9	TGTGCCTGGGAGGGGGGAGCTGAAGCTTTCTTT	CAWEGGAEAFF
TRBJ2-2	-	TRBD2	TRBV5-1	TGCGCCAGCAGCAACCGACTAGCGGGGACTCTCATCACCGGGGAGCTGTTTTTT	CASSNRLAGTLITGELFF
TRBJ2-3	-	-	TRBV28	TGTGCCAGCAGTTTACAAGATACGCAGTATTTT	CASSLQDTQYF
TRBJ2-1	once	-	TRBV18	TGTGCCAGCTCACGAAAACAGGATTTATTCTCCTACAATGAGCAGTTCTTC	CASSRKQDLFSYNEQFF
TRBJ2-3	-	TRBD2	TRBV7-2	TGTGCCAGCAGCTGGCCTCGTGAAGCGGGGGTAGCGGATACGCAGTATTTT	CASSWPREAGVADTQYF
TRBJ1-5	-	-	TRBV19	TGTGCCAGTAGTCCCGGTCTCCGACAGCCCCAGCATTTT	CASSPGLRQPQHF
TRBJ2-3	-	TRBD2	TRBV15	TGTGCCACCAGCAGAGTGACTAGCGGCTCCCGAGGAGAGCAGTATTTT	CATSRVTSGSRGEQYF
TRBJ1-1	-	-	TRBV4-1	TGCGCCAGCAGCGCAGCAGGGTACACTGAAGCTTTCTTT	CASSAAGYTEAFF
TRBJ1-1	-	-	TRBV4-3	TGCGCCAGCAGCCAAGATTCGCGAGGAGCTGAAGCTTTCTTT	CASSQDSRGAEAFF
TRBJ1-2	few	-	TRBV28	TGTGCCAGCAGCCCTGTTACAGGGAGATCTAACTATGGCTACACCTTC	CASSPVTGRSNYGYTF
TRBJ1-2	-	TRBD1	TRBV3-1/TRBV3-2	TGTGCCAGCAGCCAAGGAACAGGGGGTGGCTACACCTTC	CASSQGTGGGYTF
TRBJ2-5	once	-	TRBV6-5	TGTGCCAGCAGTTACGCGTCCCGAGAGACCCAGTACTTC	CASSYASRETQYF
TRBJ2-5	-	-	TRBV4-1	TGCGCCAGCAGCCCCCGGAGTAGCGGGACAGAAGAGACCCAGTACTTC	CASSPRSSGTEETQYF
TRBJ1-3	-	TRBD1	TRBV7-2	TGTGCCAGCAGCCCGAGACAGGGGCGCTCTGGAAACACCATATATTTT	CASSPRQGRSGNTIYF
TRBJ2-5	-	TRBD2	TRBV7-2	TGTGCCAGCAGCTTAACGGGGGGACAAGAGACCCAGTACTTC	CASSLTGGQETQYF
TRBJ2-2	-	-	TRBV11-3	TGTGCCAGCAGACTTGATGGCGGCACCGGGGAGCTGTTTTTT	CASRLDGGTGELFF
TRBJ2-7	-	-	TRBV20-1	TGCAGTGCTAGTCTCGGACTTACCTACGAGCAGTACTTC	CSASLGLTYEQYF
TRBJ2-7	-	TRBD1	TRBV7-9	TGTGCCAGCAGCCCCGGACAGGGAAGGACCTACGAGCAGTACTTC	CASSPGQGRTYEQYF
TRBJ1-1	-	-	TRBV27	TGTGCCAGCAGGAGAGACAGGCTCGCTTTCTTT	CASRRDRLAFF
TRBJ1-6	-	-	TRBV18	TGTGCCAGCTCACCAGGTTCCCCGGGGGATAATTCACCCCTCCACTTT	CASSPGSPGDNSPLHF
TRBJ1-2	-	TRBD1	TRBV29-1	TGCAGCGCCCGGGACAGGGTAACGGGCTACACCTTC	CSARDRVTGYTF
TRBJ1-5	-	-	TRBV6-2/TRBV6-3	TGTGCCAGCAGTTACCCCATAGGGGGGGGACACTTCAATCAGCCCCAGCATTTT	CASSYPIGGGHFNQPQHF
TRBJ2-3	-	TRBD1	TRBV5-1	TGCGCCAGCAGCCGGACAGGGGGCACAGATACGCAGTATTTT	CASSRTGGTDTQYF
TRBJ1-3	once	TRBD1	TRBV10-3	TGTGCCATCAGAGGGGAGGGACAGGGCTCTGGAAACACCATATATTTT	CAIRGEGQGSGNTIYF
TRBJ2-5	-	TRBD2	TRBV24-1	TGTGCCACCGCCGGGGGGAGTTGGGAGACCCAGTACTTC	CATAGGSWETQYF
TRBJ2-5	-	TRBD2	TRBV9	TGTGCCAGCAGCGTAGCGGGGGGGCGAGGAGAGACCCAGTACTTC	CASSVAGGRGETQYF